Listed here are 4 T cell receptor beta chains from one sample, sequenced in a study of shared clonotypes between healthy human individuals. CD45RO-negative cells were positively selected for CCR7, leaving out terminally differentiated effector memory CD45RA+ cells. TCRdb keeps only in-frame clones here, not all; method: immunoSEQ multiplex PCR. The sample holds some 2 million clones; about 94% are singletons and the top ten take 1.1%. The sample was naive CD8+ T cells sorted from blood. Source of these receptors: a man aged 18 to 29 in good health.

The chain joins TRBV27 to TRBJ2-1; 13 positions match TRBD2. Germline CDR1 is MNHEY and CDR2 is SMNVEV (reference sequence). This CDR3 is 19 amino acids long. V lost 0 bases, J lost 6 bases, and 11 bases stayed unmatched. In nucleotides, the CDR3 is TGTGCCAGCAGTTTATCGCCCTTACTAGCGGGAGGGCCGGGCAATGAGCAGTTCTTC. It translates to CASSLSPLLAGGPGNEQFF.

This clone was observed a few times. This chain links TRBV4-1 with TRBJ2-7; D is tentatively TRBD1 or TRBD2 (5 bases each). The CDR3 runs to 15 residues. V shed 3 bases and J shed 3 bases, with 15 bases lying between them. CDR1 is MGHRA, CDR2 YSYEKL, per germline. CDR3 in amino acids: CASSQLRDGGYEQYF. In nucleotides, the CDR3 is TGCGCCAGCAGCCAGCTCCGGGACGGAGGCTACGAGCAGTACTTC.

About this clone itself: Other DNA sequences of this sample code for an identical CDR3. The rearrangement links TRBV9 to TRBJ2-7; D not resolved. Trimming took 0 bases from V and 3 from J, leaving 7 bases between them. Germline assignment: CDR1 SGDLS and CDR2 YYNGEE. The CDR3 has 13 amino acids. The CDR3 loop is CASSVAHGYEQYF. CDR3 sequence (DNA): TGTGCCAGCAGCGTAGCCCACGGCTACGAGCAGTACTTC. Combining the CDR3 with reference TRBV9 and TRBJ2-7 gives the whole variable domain DSGVTQTPKHLITATGQRVTLRCSPRSGDLSVYWYQQSLDQGLQFLIQYYNGEERAKGNILERFSAQQFPDLHSELNLSSLELGDSALYFCASSVAHGYEQYFGPGTRLTVT.

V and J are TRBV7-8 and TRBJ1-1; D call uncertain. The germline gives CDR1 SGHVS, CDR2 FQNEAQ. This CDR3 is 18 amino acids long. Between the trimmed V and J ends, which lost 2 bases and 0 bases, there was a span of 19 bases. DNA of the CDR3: TGTGCCAGCAGCTTAATCCGGGGAGAGTTGATGATGAACACTGAAGCTTTCTTT. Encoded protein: CASSLIRGELMMNTEAFF. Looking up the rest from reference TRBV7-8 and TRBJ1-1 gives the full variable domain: GAGVSQSPRYKVAKRGQDVALRCDPISGHVSLFWYQQALGQGPEFLTYFQNEAQLDKSGLPSDRFFAERPEGSVSTLKIQRTQQEDSAVYLCASSLIRGELMMNTEAFFGQGTRLTVV.